One sample yielded the 22 T cell receptor beta chains listed below, sequenced in a study of shared clonotypes between healthy human individuals. Assay used: immunoSEQ multiplex PCR; TCRdb lists only in-frame clones, some missing. The sample lists a few million clones; roughly 92% were seen once. Sequenced input: naive CD4+ T cells from PBMCs. The subset: CD45RA+ positively selected. Receptors originate from a man younger than 35 in good health. Some clones in this sample may be carry-over from other donors' samples.

This chain joins TRBV4-1 and TRBJ1-2, with a possible D match to TRBD1 (5 bases). The CDR3 is 17 amino acids. V lost 0 bases and J lost 3, with 17 bases in between. CDR1 is MGHRA and CDR2 is YSYEKL in the germline V gene. CDR3 bases: TGCGCCAGCAGCCAAGATTGGCGGGGCACCTTTGACTATGGCTACACCTTC. Encoded protein: CASSQDWRGTFDYGYTF.

The V and J genes are TRBV28 and TRBJ1-1, with D perhaps TRBD1 (6 bases). The CDR3 sequence is 16 residues long. The germline V and J ends were trimmed by 2 bases and 1 base, with 14 bases remaining between them. Germline V gene lookup returns CDR1 MDHEN and CDR2 SYDVKM. CDR3 sequence reads: CASSLTTGQPNTEAFF. CDR3 nucleotide sequence: TGTGCCAGCAGTTTAACTACAGGACAGCCGAACACTGAAGCTTTCTTT.

This clone has a single count. The chain combines TRBV18 with TRBJ2-1; 12 nucleotides agree with TRBD2. This CDR3 has 16 amino acids. Trimming cost V 4 bases and J 8 bases; bases outside gene matches: 9. Germline CDR1 and CDR2: KGHSH and LQKENI. CDR3 sequence reads: CASSLATSGSNDEQFF. The CDR3 region has the DNA TGTGCCAGCTCACTTGCGACTAGCGGGAGTAACGATGAGCAGTTCTTC.

This chain links TRBV7-2 with TRBJ2-1; TRBD2 aligns across 14 bases. The CDR3 sequence is 17 residues long. Germline CDR1 reads SGHTA; CDR2 reads FQGNSA. Losses at the gene ends were 4 bases for V and 8 bases for J; bases not matched to a gene: 10. The CDR3 protein is CASSSRLAGGILDEQFF. DNA of the CDR3: TGTGCCAGCAGCTCCCGACTAGCGGGAGGGATATTGGATGAGCAGTTCTTC.

The chain links TRBV10-1 to TRBJ1-1; TRBD1 matches at 9 bases. This CDR3 contains 17 residues. Germline V gene lookup returns CDR1 WNHNN and CDR2 SYGVQD (reference sequence). With V trimmed by 4 bases and J by 1 base, 10 bases remained unmatched. CDR3 nucleotides: TGCGCCAGCAGTGTACTGTGGGGACAGGGACGGAACACTGAAGCTTTCTTT. Translating gives CASSVLWGQGRNTEAFF.

This sequence joins TRBV28 and TRBJ2-2; 9 bases align to TRBD1. The trim removed 0 bases at V and 3 bases at J, leaving 2 bases unmatched. Germline loops: CDR1 MDHEN, CDR2 SYDVKM. This CDR3 has 16 amino acids. The CDR3 DNA follows: TGTGCCAGCAGTTTATGGGGACAGGGTTACACCGGGGAGCTGTTTTTT. This sequence encodes CASSLWGQGYTGELFF.

This chain joins TRBV7-6 and TRBJ1-2, with D maybe TRBD1 (5 bases). Germline CDR1 SGHVS, CDR2 FNYEAQ. CDR3 length: 13 amino acids. Trimming left V 1 base short and J 8 bases short, with 11 bases between. The CDR3 reads CASSLDWGDGYTF. The CDR3 nucleotides read TGTGCCAGCAGCTTAGATTGGGGCGACGGCTACACCTTC. Full variable domain (rest looked up from reference TRBV7-6 and TRBJ1-2): GAGVSQSPRYKVTKRGQDVALRCDPISGHVSLYWYRQALGQGPEFLTYFNYEAQQDKSGLPNDRFSAERPEGSISTLTIQRTEQRDSAMYRCASSLDWGDGYTFGSGTRLTVV.

V and J are TRBV27 and TRBJ2-3; no clear D gene. CDR3 size: 15 residues. The V and J ends lost 3 bases and 2 bases respectively, with 12 bases between them. Germline V CDR1 and CDR2: MNHEY, SMNVEV (reference sequence). The CDR3 protein is CASSFVRRATDTQYF. The CDR3 DNA follows: TGTGCCAGCAGTTTTGTCCGCCGGGCCACAGATACGCAGTATTTT.

The CDR3 DNA reads TGTGCCAGCAGCCCAGCCCGGGGGAGCACCGGGGAGCTGTTTTTT. Protein: CASSPARGSTGELFF. V and J are TRBV7-6 and TRBJ2-2; TRBD2 might be the D (6 bases). V dropped 5 bases and J dropped 4 bases, with 14 bases sitting between them. This CDR3 spans 15 amino acids. The V gene's germline CDR1 is SGHVS and CDR2 FNYEAQ.

This sequence joins TRBV9 and TRBJ1-2; the D gene is possibly TRBD1 (6 bases). The CDR3 totals 14 residues. V lost 2 bases, J lost 3 bases, and 11 bases lay in between. Germline assignment: CDR1 SGDLS and CDR2 YYNGEE. The CDR3 protein is CASSVRGGDYGYTF. CDR3 nucleotide sequence: TGTGCCAGCAGCGTCAGAGGGGGTGACTATGGCTACACCTTC.

This clone has more than one count but fewer than ten. The chain uses TRBV7-9 and TRBJ1-1, with 10 bases that match TRBD1. This CDR3 contains 14 residues. Germline CDR1 SEHNR, CDR2 FQNEAQ (reference sequence). V was pared by 1 base and J by 7 bases, with 3 bases of the junction left unmatched. CDR3 sequence reads: CASSLGTGGLEAFF. The CDR3 DNA follows: TGTGCCAGCAGCTTAGGGACAGGGGGTCTTGAAGCTTTCTTT.

This clone has more than one count but fewer than ten. The chain is built from TRBV5-4 and TRBJ1-2; 7 positions match TRBD1. V lost 3 bases to trimming and J lost 4 bases; unmatched junction nucleotides: 6. The CDR3 has 14 residues. Germline assignment: CDR1 SGHNT and CDR2 YYREEE (reference sequence). CDR3 amino acids: CASSSPTGIYGYTF. The CDR3 region has the DNA TGTGCCAGCAGCTCACCGACAGGGATCTATGGCTACACCTTC. The variable domain in full, with the rest retrieved from reference TRBV5-4 and TRBJ1-2, is ETGVTQSPTHLIKTRGQQVTLRCSSQSGHNTVSWYQQALGQGPQFIFQYYREEENGRGNFPPRFSGLQFPNYSSELNVNALELDDSALYLCASSSPTGIYGYTFGSGTRLTVV.

This chain connects TRBV10-3 to TRBJ2-5; perhaps TRBD1 as D (5 bases). The CDR3 covers 14 residues. Germline CDR1 and CDR2: ENHRY and SYGVKD. The V gene lost 2 bases and the J gene lost 2 bases, with 9 bases spanning the gap. The CDR3 loop reads CAISEGAGQETQYF. In DNA form, the CDR3 reads TGTGCCATCAGTGAGGGGGCAGGGCAAGAGACCCAGTACTTC.

The rearrangement links TRBV13 to TRBJ1-4; D is possibly TRBD1 (5 bases). Germline lookup yields CDR1 PRHDT and CDR2 FYEKMQ (reference sequence). Trimming shortened V by 0 bases and J by 8 bases, and 13 bases separated the two germline ends. The CDR3 length is 15 residues. CDR3 residues: CASSLGAVPGEKLFF. CDR3 in DNA: TGTGCCAGCAGCTTAGGGGCGGTTCCAGGGGAAAAACTGTTTTTT.

This chain links TRBV5-1 with TRBJ1-1; tentative D call: TRBD1 (5 bases). CDR1 is SGHRS, CDR2 YFSETQ, per germline. The CDR3 length is 18 residues. The germline V and J ends were trimmed by 2 bases and 0 bases, with 20 bases remaining between them. DNA for the CDR3: TGCGCCAGCAGCTTATTTTGGGCCAGGGAAGGTGTGAACACTGAAGCTTTCTTT. Amino acid sequence: CASSLFWAREGVNTEAFF.

V gene TRBV7-9 combines with J gene TRBJ2-1; D gene unclear. Germline assignment: CDR1 SEHNR and CDR2 FQNEAQ (reference sequence). This CDR3 is 16 amino acids long. The V end lost 1 base, the J end lost 3 bases, and 13 bases lay between the germline ends. CDR3 sequence: CASSLGLTEIYNEQFF. CDR3 nucleotide sequence: TGTGCCAGCAGCTTAGGGCTCACGGAAATCTACAATGAGCAGTTCTTC. The full variable domain, rest sourced from reference TRBV7-9 and TRBJ2-1, is DTGVSQNPRHKITKRGQNVTFRCDPISEHNRLYWYRQTLGQGPEFLTYFQNEAQLEKSRLLSDRFSAERPKGSFSTLEIQRTEQGDSAMYLCASSLGLTEIYNEQFFGPGTRLTVL.

The rearrangement joins TRBV7-9 to TRBJ2-3; D may correspond to TRBD1 or TRBD2 (5 bases each). Per germline, CDR1 SEHNR and CDR2 FQNEAQ (reference sequence). V lost 1 base and J 6 bases, leaving 14 bases between the germline ends. The CDR3 totals 15 residues. The CDR3 sequence is CASSLGGPTLDTQYF. DNA for the CDR3: TGTGCCAGCAGCTTAGGGGGACCGACTCTTGATACGCAGTATTTT.

The V gene is TRBV18, the J gene TRBJ2-3; 10 bases map to TRBD1. V gave up 8 bases and J gave up 7 bases; unmatched junction bases: 12. CDR3 length equals 15 residues. Germline lookup yields CDR1 KGHSH and CDR2 LQKENI. The CDR3 is CASAPPGQGSNTQYF. CDR3 sequence (DNA): TGTGCCAGCGCCCCACCGGGACAGGGGTCGAATACGCAGTATTTT.

This chain joins TRBV7-9 and TRBJ1-2; D gene ambiguous. This CDR3 has 12 amino acids. Germline loops: CDR1 SEHNR, CDR2 FQNEAQ (reference sequence). V lost 3 bases and J lost 5, with 7 bases in between. The CDR3 loop is CASSFEQYGYTF. As DNA, the CDR3 is TGTGCCAGCAGCTTTGAGCAGTATGGCTACACCTTC.

This chain links TRBV29-1 with TRBJ2-5; maybe TRBD2 (6 bases). V dropped 3 bases and J dropped 3 bases, with 11 bases sitting between them. There are 13 residues in the CDR3. CDR1 is SQVTM, CDR2 ANQGSEA, per germline. CDR3 in amino acids: CSVDQGGKETQYF. The DNA of the CDR3 is TGCAGCGTTGACCAGGGAGGAAAAGAGACCCAGTACTTC.

The rearrangement links TRBV10-3 to TRBJ1-2; D is possibly TRBD1 (6 bases). Per germline, CDR1 ENHRY and CDR2 SYGVKD. The CDR3 sequence is 14 residues long. V lost 0 bases to trimming and J lost 6 bases, with 11 bases between them. CDR3 amino acids: CAISESGGRDGYTF. The CDR3, as DNA: TGTGCCATCAGTGAGTCTGGGGGCAGGGATGGCTACACCTTC.

V is TRBV7-9 and J is TRBJ1-1; D is perhaps TRBD1 (5 bases). Germline loops: CDR1 SEHNR, CDR2 FQNEAQ (reference sequence). The CDR3 length is 14 residues. V lost 5 bases to trimming and J lost 2 bases, with 12 bases between them. CDR3 DNA sequence: TGTGCCAGCAGCCCGGCCGGGGCCAACACTGAAGCTTTCTTT. This translates into CASSPAGANTEAFF.